Listed below are T cell receptor beta chains from one sample, sequenced in a study of T cell responses to AZD1222 COVID-19 vaccine. Only in-frame clones appear in the TCRdb table, and some are missing; sequencing was by immunoSEQ multiplex PCR. Here the sample spans about 150,000 clones, 75% to 90% being singletons. This specimen consisted of peripheral blood, obtained 28 days after the second AZD1222 dose. The receptors derive from an adult who received the AZD1222 COVID-19 vaccine. CDR3s include the opening cysteine and the closing phenylalanine or tryptophan. The order of the fields is clone size, J gene, CDR3 length, V gene, D gene, CDR3 protein, CDR3 DNA. The D gene is left open where the match is weak. Clone size is shown for a subset of rows, as once, few, many or a class of expanded clone.

few | TRBJ1-4 | 15 | TRBV5-5 | NA | CASSLPLTVGEKLFF | TGTGCCAGCAGCTTACCCCTAACAGTTGGAGAAAAACTGTTTTTT
NA | TRBJ2-7 | 17 | TRBV24-1 | NA | CATSDSSKGGTSYEQYF | TGTGCCACCAGTGATTCGTCCAAGGGGGGCACGTCCTACGAGCAGTACTTC
NA | TRBJ1-6 | 14 | TRBV28 | TRBD1 | CASSRGQGNSPLHF | TGTGCCAGCAGTCGTGGACAGGGGAATTCACCCCTCCACTTT
NA | TRBJ2-2 | 16 | TRBV9 | NA | CASSLGLVKSTGELFF | TGTGCCAGCAGCCTGGGGCTAGTCAAGAGTACCGGGGAGCTGTTTTTT
once | TRBJ2-1 | 15 | TRBV6-1 | TRBD2 | CASSERARGGNEQFF | TGTGCCAGCAGTGAAAGGGCGCGCGGGGGCAATGAGCAGTTCTTC
NA | TRBJ2-3 | 15 | TRBV7-9 | NA | CASSSDGWGADTQYF | TGTGCCAGCAGCTCCGACGGGTGGGGCGCAGATACGCAGTATTTT
NA | TRBJ1-2 | 16 | TRBV10-3 | NA | CAISRGTSGANYGYTF | TGTGCCATCAGTCGAGGGACATCCGGAGCTAACTATGGCTACACCTTC
few | TRBJ1-4 | 20 | TRBV4-1 | NA | CASSQDERGTWGATNEKLFF | TGCGCCAGCAGCCAAGATGAGAGGGGGACATGGGGGGCAACTAATGAAAAACTGTTTTTT
NA | TRBJ2-5 | 11 | TRBV3-1/TRBV3-2 | NA | CASSQADRGYF | TGTGCCAGCAGCCAAGCAGATCGCGGGTACTTC
NA | TRBJ1-3 | 17 | TRBV7-9 | TRBD1 | CASSRGGTALGPNTIYF | TGTGCCAGCAGCCGGGGCGGGACAGCTCTGGGCCCGAACACCATATATTTT
NA | TRBJ1-3 | 16 | TRBV7-2 | NA | CASRQAGPSSGNTIYF | TGTGCCAGCAGACAGGCAGGGCCTAGCTCTGGAAACACCATATATTTT
NA | TRBJ2-3 | 15 | TRBV9 | TRBD1 | CASSVGTGGTDTQYF | TGTGCCAGCAGCGTCGGGACAGGGGGCACAGATACGCAGTATTTT
NA | TRBJ1-6 | 15 | TRBV2 | NA | CASRPEGTNNSPLHF | TGTGCCAGCAGACCCGAGGGGACCAATAATTCACCCCTCCACTTT
NA | TRBJ1-1 | 13 | TRBV28 | NA | CASSGETNTEAFF | TGTGCCAGCAGTGGGGAAACGAACACTGAAGCTTTCTTT
NA | TRBJ2-3 | 20 | TRBV19 | TRBD2 | CASSNFLAGGVTPGTDTQYF | TGTGCCAGTAGTAATTTCCTAGCGGGAGGGGTGACACCGGGCACAGATACGCAGTATTTT
NA | TRBJ2-3 | 15 | TRBV27 | NA | CASSLWGAGTDTQYF | TGTGCCAGCAGTTTATGGGGCGCAGGCACAGATACGCAGTATTTT
NA | TRBJ2-7 | 14 | TRBV5-1 | NA | CASSVDRTFYEQYF | TGCGCCAGCAGCGTAGACAGGACGTTTTACGAGCAGTACTTC
NA | TRBJ2-7 | 17 | TRBV9 | NA | CASSVRFLIVVVHEQYF | TGTGCCAGCAGCGTCAGGTTTCTCATTGTCGTGGTACACGAGCAGTACTTC
NA | TRBJ2-3 | 13 | TRBV2 | TRBD2 | CASSGLAGDTQYF | TGTGCCAGCAGCGGACTAGCGGGAGATACGCAGTATTTT
once | TRBJ2-2 | 13 | TRBV24-1 | NA | CATTSPGTGELFF | TGTGCCACCACCTCCCCCGGAACCGGGGAGCTGTTTTTT
NA | TRBJ1-1 | 14 | TRBV19 | NA | CASSPGHPNTEAFF | TGTGCCAGTAGTCCGGGACACCCGAACACTGAAGCTTTCTTT
NA | TRBJ2-7 | 12 | TRBV29-1 | NA | CSVKMGTYEQYF | TGCAGCGTTAAGATGGGAACCTACGAGCAGTACTTC
NA | TRBJ1-2 | 14 | TRBV10-3 | NA | CAIRKHDGDYGYTF | TGTGCCATCAGGAAGCACGACGGGGACTATGGCTACACCTTC
NA | TRBJ1-2 | 13 | TRBV10-3 | NA | CAISDSLNYGYTF | TGTGCCATCAGTGACAGCCTTAACTATGGCTACACCTTC
NA | TRBJ2-5 | 20 | TRBV7-2 | NA | CASSLATANWGPRPGGTQYF | TGTGCCAGCAGCTTAGCCACAGCCAACTGGGGTCCCCGGCCCGGTGGGACCCAGTACTTC
NA | TRBJ2-5 | 16 | TRBV4-3 | NA | CASSQEWRASQETQYF | TGCGCCAGCAGCCAAGAGTGGCGCGCTTCTCAAGAGACCCAGTACTTC
NA | TRBJ2-4 | 16 | TRBV28 | NA | CASSLRGAGAKNIQYF | TGTGCCAGCAGTTTAAGGGGGGCTGGGGCCAAAAACATTCAGTACTTC
NA | TRBJ1-2 | 14 | TRBV29-1 | TRBD1 | CSAGPGQGIRGYTF | TGCAGCGCCGGCCCGGGACAGGGAATCAGGGGCTACACCTTC
NA | TRBJ2-7 | 14 | TRBV5-4 | TRBD1 | CASSQTGVEEEQYF | TGTGCCAGCAGCCAGACAGGGGTGGAGGAGGAGCAGTACTTC